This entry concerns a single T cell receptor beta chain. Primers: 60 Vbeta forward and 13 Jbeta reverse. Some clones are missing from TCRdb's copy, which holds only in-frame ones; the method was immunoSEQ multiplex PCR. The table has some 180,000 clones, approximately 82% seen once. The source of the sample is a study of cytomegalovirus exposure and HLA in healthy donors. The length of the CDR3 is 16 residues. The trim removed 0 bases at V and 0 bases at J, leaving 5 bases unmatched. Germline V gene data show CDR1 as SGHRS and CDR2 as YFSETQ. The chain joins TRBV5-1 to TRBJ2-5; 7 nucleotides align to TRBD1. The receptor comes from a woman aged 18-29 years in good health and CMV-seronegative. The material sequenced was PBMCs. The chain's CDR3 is CASSLVGTVNQETQYF. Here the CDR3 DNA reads TGCGCCAGCAGCTTGGTAGGGACAGTAAACCAAGAGACCCAGTACTTC.